These 21 T cell receptor beta chains were all obtained from the same sample, sequenced in a study of T cells in Graves' hyperthyroidism and ophthalmopathy. The investigators amplified TCR beta CDR3 regions from RNA transcripts. First-round RT-PCR targeting the TCR CDR3 was performed with the HTBI primer set. TCRdb used MiXCR to reprocess the multiplex PCR reads, holding one entry per CDR3 protein. The table includes hundreds of thousands of distinct CDR3 sequences, under 20% detected once. The sequenced sample consisted of blood. The receptors shown here come from a woman between 45 and 65 years old with Graves' hyperthyroidism that later progressed to Graves' ophthalmopathy.

This sequence joins TRBV6-5 and TRBJ1-1; TRBD1 aligns across 7 bases. The V segment lost 4 bases and the J segment 11 bases; nucleotides outside the gene matches: 7. The CDR3 runs to 12 residues. Germline CDR1 reads MNHEY; CDR2 reads SVGAGI. CDR3 sequence (DNA): TGTGCCAGCAGTTCCGGACAGGAGCTGGCTTTCTTT. Translation: CASSSGQELAFF.

This clonotype was seen ten or more times. The chain carries TRBV12-3 or TRBV12-4 and TRBJ1-5, with 11 nucleotides matching TRBD1. V lost 7 bases, J lost 3 bases, and 8 bases stayed unmatched. This CDR3 has 16 residues. Written as DNA, the CDR3 is TGTGCCAGCACCTGGACAGGGGGCAATGACAATCAGCCCCAGCATTTT. It encodes CASTWTGGNDNQPQHF.

V is TRBV19 and J is TRBJ1-4, with 8 bases that match TRBD1. The CDR3 runs to 14 residues. The V gene's germline CDR1 is LNHDA and CDR2 SQIVND (reference sequence). J gave up 8 bases and V 4 bases, and 6 bases lay outside the gene matches. CDR3 nucleotides: TGTGCCAGTAGTACCGGACAGGGATCGGAAAAACTGTTTTTT. Translated, it gives CASSTGQGSEKLFF.

The table lists this clonotype with many counts. J is TRBJ2-1 and V is TRBV20-1; tentatively, D is TRBD2 (7 bases). The V end lost 1 base, the J end lost 2 bases, and 12 bases lay between the germline ends. Germline values: CDR1 DFQATT, CDR2 SNEGSKA (reference sequence). The CDR3 totals 15 residues. In DNA form, the CDR3 reads TGCAGTGCTAGAGGTTTGGGGGGGCCCTACAATGAGCAGTTCTTC. Translation gives CSARGLGGPYNEQFF.

This clonotype appeared a few times. V usage is TRBV7-8 and J usage is TRBJ2-1, with 9 nucleotides matching TRBD2. This CDR3 region has 15 residues. J gave up 9 bases and V 5 bases, and 11 bases lay outside the gene matches. The V gene's germline CDR1 is SGHVS and CDR2 FQNEAQ. Written as DNA, the CDR3 is TGTGCCAGCAGCCCTTTAGCGGGGGAGGAAGTTGAGCAGTTCTTC. This sequence encodes CASSPLAGEEVEQFF.

This clonotype showed up just a few times. The chain has TRBV9 and TRBJ2-5; 7 bases map to TRBD1. This CDR3 contains 14 residues. The V and J ends lost 2 bases and 3 bases, in that order; junction bases with no gene match: 4. Germline V gene data show CDR1 as SGDLS and CDR2 as YYNGEE. CDR3 in amino acids: CASSVGQAEETQYF. The CDR3 DNA reads TGTGCCAGCAGCGTCGGACAGGCAGAAGAGACCCAGTACTTC. Supplemented by reference TRBV9 and TRBJ2-5, the full variable domain reads DSGVTQTPKHLITATGQRVTLRCSPRSGDLSVYWYQQSLDQGLQFLIQYYNGEERAKGNILERFSAQQFPDLHSELNLSSLELGDSALYFCASSVGQAEETQYFGPGTRLLVL.

This clonotype has ten or more counts. The V call is TRBV20-1, the J call TRBJ2-7; 8 bases are a match to TRBD1. Germline lookup yields CDR1 DFQATT and CDR2 SNEGSKA (reference sequence). The CDR3 runs 14 residues. V trimming: 2 bases; J trimming: 2 bases; junction bases outside the gene matches: 5. As DNA, the CDR3 is TGCAGTGCTAGACCTGACAGGGGCACCTACGAGCAGTACTTC. It specifies CSARPDRGTYEQYF.

This clonotype occurred many times. The V call is TRBV2, the J call TRBJ2-3; TRBD2 matches 8 bases. Trimming removed 11 bases from V and 0 bases from J; junction bases left unmatched: 7. This CDR3 contains 14 residues. The germline CDR1 and CDR2 sequences are SNHLY and FYNNEI. The CDR3 DNA sequence: TGTGCCCTCGGCCGGGGGGGGAGCACAGATACGCAGTATTTT. It codes for CALGRGGSTDTQYF.

There are a few counts of this clonotype. The chain couples TRBV13 to TRBJ2-2; TRBD1 matches at 7 bases. V dropped 4 bases and J dropped 0; count of bases not matched to a gene: 2. The CDR3 has 15 amino acids. Per the germline V gene, CDR1 is PRHDT and CDR2 is FYEKMQ (reference sequence). CDR3 amino acids: CASSWDSPNTGELFF. The CDR3 bases are TGTGCCAGCAGCTGGGACAGCCCGAACACCGGGGAGCTGTTTTTT. Together with reference TRBV13 and TRBJ2-2, the CDR3 gives the full variable domain: AAGVIQSPRHLIKEKRETATLKCYPIPRHDTVYWYQQGPGQDPQFLISFYEKMQSDKGSIPDRFSAQQFSDYHSELNMSSLELGDSALYFCASSWDSPNTGELFFGEGSRLTVL.

V usage is TRBV11-1 and J usage is TRBJ2-3; TRBD1 aligns across 10 bases. Germline V lookup: CDR1 SGHAT, CDR2 FQDESV (reference sequence). With V trimmed by 3 bases and J by 0 bases, 18 bases remained unmatched. This CDR3 has 21 residues. The CDR3 loop reads CASSLTGTGATLITSTDTQYF. CDR3 sequence (DNA): TGTGCCAGCAGCTTGACTGGGACAGGGGCGACGCTAATTACTAGCACAGATACGCAGTATTTT.

The rearrangement joins TRBV5-1 to TRBJ2-3; TRBD2 matches 7 bases. Germline trimming cut 3 bases from V and 3 bases from J; bases unmatched to any gene: 7. Germline lookup yields CDR1 SGHRS and CDR2 YFSETQ. The CDR3 is made up of 15 amino acids. In nucleotides, the CDR3 is TGCGCCAGCAGCTGGATGGGGGGGATGACAGATACGCAGTATTTT. Protein: CASSWMGGMTDTQYF.

This clonotype occurred a few times. The chain joins TRBV5-1 to TRBJ2-1; 14 nucleotides match TRBD2. The CDR3 runs to 17 residues. V was clipped by 4 bases and J by 7 bases; unmatched bases: 10. CDR1 SGHRS and CDR2 YFSETQ come from the germline V gene. CDR3 coding DNA: TGCGCCAGCAGCAGCAGACTAGCGGGGGGGCTCGGGAATGAGCAGTTCTTC. This encodes CASSSRLAGGLGNEQFF.

The chain combines TRBV30 with TRBJ1-3; D perhaps matches TRBD1 (6 bases). Per the germline V gene, CDR1 is GTSNPN and CDR2 is SVGIG (reference sequence). V was clipped by 5 bases and J by 2 bases, with 10 bases between them. The CDR3 runs 13 residues. The CDR3 nucleotides read TGTGCCTGGGAACAGGGCACTGGAAACACCATATATTTT. As protein: CAWEQGTGNTIYF.

This clonotype was counted at least ten times. V usage is TRBV29-1 and J usage is TRBJ1-1; D unresolved. The CDR3 extends over 12 amino acids. V was clipped by 1 base and J by 0 bases, with 3 bases between them. Per the germline V gene, CDR1 is SQVTM and CDR2 is ANQGSEA. The CDR3: CSVEGLNTEAFF. For the CDR3, the DNA is TGCAGCGTTGAAGGTCTGAACACTGAAGCTTTCTTT.

The chain links TRBV29-1 to TRBJ2-3; 7 bases are shared with TRBD1. The V segment lost 6 bases and the J segment 2 bases; nucleotides outside the gene matches: 5. Germline CDR1 reads SQVTM; CDR2 reads ANQGSEA. This CDR3 has 13 amino acids. As DNA, the CDR3 is TGCAGCGTCCGGGGACAGTACACAGATACGCAGTATTTT. This sequence encodes CSVRGQYTDTQYF.

The sample holds many counts of this clonotype. The chain couples TRBV30 to TRBJ1-2; TRBD1 might be the D (6 bases). Trimming shortened V by 3 bases and J by 4 bases, and 21 bases separated the two germline ends. Per germline, CDR1 GTSNPN and CDR2 SVGIG (reference sequence). The CDR3 runs 16 residues. CDR3 residues: CAWRDRTGGDGYGYTF. CDR3 DNA sequence: TGTGCCTGGAGGGACCGGACCGGGGGCGACGGCTATGGCTACACCTTC.

This clonotype was seen repeatedly, ten times or more. This CDR3 is CASRGAEGELFF. In nucleotides, the CDR3 is TGTGCCAGCAGGGGGGCCGAGGGGGAGCTGTTTTTT. The chain couples TRBV3-1 to TRBJ2-2; possible D gene TRBD1, 6 bases. CDR1 and CDR2 (germline): LGHDT, YNNKEL (reference sequence). V shed 6 bases and J shed 8 bases, with 10 bases lying between them. The CDR3 has 12 residues.

Concerning this clonotype itself: One end of the junction fails to match germline, which may point to a read error. V and J are TRBV10-3 and TRBJ1-1; perhaps TRBD1 as D (5 bases). The CDR3 contains 16 residues. Germline lookup yields CDR1 ENHRY and CDR2 SYGVKD. The chain's CDR3 is CATSGGSGSTNTEAFF. The CDR3 DNA reads as TGTGCCACCAGTGGGGGTAGTGGAAGTACGAACACTGAAGCTTTCTTT.

This clonotype came up many times. This chain joins TRBV20-1 and TRBJ1-4, with 9 bases identical to TRBD1. The CDR3 totals 15 residues. Losses at the gene ends were 0 bases for V and 8 bases for J; bases not matched to a gene: 7. CDR1 and CDR2 from the germline V gene are DFQATT and SNEGSKA (reference sequence). The CDR3 DNA sequence: TGCAGTGCTAGAGATCCGGGACAGGGAGGCGAAAAACTGTTTTTT. Protein sequence: CSARDPGQGGEKLFF.

The genes are TRBV11-2 and TRBJ1-3; D gene uncertain. V gave up 5 bases and J gave up 0 bases, with 14 bases separating them. The CDR3 is 16 amino acids. Germline values: CDR1 SGHAT, CDR2 FQNNGV. The CDR3 nucleotides read TGTGCCAGCAGCAGCCTGAGCGGGCCCTCTGGAAACACCATATATTTT. Encoded protein: CASSSLSGPSGNTIYF.

This clonotype showed up just a few times. The chain carries TRBV30 and TRBJ2-6, with 7 positions matching TRBD1. The length of the CDR3 is 18 residues. Germline CDR1 and CDR2: GTSNPN and SVGIG (reference sequence). The V and J ends lost 2 bases and 0 bases, in that order; junction bases with no gene match: 10. CDR3 DNA: TGTGCCTGGAGTCTCCGAGGGGGCTGGGCCTCTGGGGCCAACGTCCTGACTTTC. Translating it yields CAWSLRGGWASGANVLTF.